This TCR beta chain was profiled in a study of T cell repertoires in cytomegalovirus infection. Study details: Shared public TCR beta signatures pointed to both CMV infection and a matching HLA type. Study results and caveats: Of the TCR beta families, the public ones yielded a cumulative frequency that identified carriers of CMV plus the relevant HLA. Predominance within the ex vivo response was attributable to HLA-C-restricted CMV-specific TCR beta clonotypes.

The junction had 10 bases not matched to a gene; V was cut back by 5 bases and J by 1 base. This CDR3 comprises 16 residues. Germline V gene sequence: CDR1 SGHVS, CDR2 FQNEAQ. TCRdb re-analysed the reads in MiXCR, keeping a single row per CDR3 protein. The table shows roughly 760,000 distinct CDR3 sequences, with approximately 40% occurring only once. This clonotype was counted at least ten times. Its target is unknown. Sequences were obtained from PBMCs. The genes are TRBV7-8 and TRBJ2-7; 8 bases line up with TRBD1. The receptor was derived from a human donor in good health (CMV status not recorded). Some clones in this sample may be carry-over from other donors' samples. The CDR3 nucleotides are TGTGCCAGCAGCCCCCGAGGGACAGGACTTTCCTACGAGCAGTACTTC. Amino acids: CASSPRGTGLSYEQYF.